The source of this T cell receptor beta chain is a study of T cell repertoires in cytomegalovirus infection. Overall study context: It can be stated that public TCR beta signatures indicated CMV infection as well as a matching HLA type. Study results and limitations: The study found HLA-C-restricted CMV-specific TCR beta clonotypes dominating the ex vivo response. Summed frequency of shared TCR beta families picked out CMV carriers who also had the relevant HLA.

A remark on this clonotype: Antigen specificity is unknown.

MiXCR was run by TCRdb on the reads, yielding one entry per CDR3 protein. This table holds about 450,000 distinct CDR3 sequences, about 33% found once. Input material: PBMCs. This sequence was found in a human donor in good health (CMV status not recorded). Some clones in this sample may be carry-over from other donors' samples.

DNA for the CDR3: TGTGCCAGCAGTTACTATAACAGGGGGCTTTCCTCCTACGAGCAGTACTTC. Amino acids: CASSYYNRGLSSYEQYF. The gene calls are TRBV6-6 and TRBJ2-7; TRBD1 matches 9 bases. The CDR3 is 17 residues long. With 1 base clipped from V and 0 bases from J, the junction kept 7 bases outside the gene matches. CDR1 and CDR2 (germline): MNHNY, SVGAGI (reference sequence).